This note documents a single TCR beta chain sequence. The data originate from a study of technical replicates of blood from a few donors. Sequencing was performed with immunoSEQ multiplex PCR; in TCRdb, only in-frame clones are kept and a portion is missing. The sample lists approximately 93,000 clones; approximately 95% were seen once. CDR1 and CDR2 (germline): SEHNR, FQNEAQ (reference sequence). Trimming stripped 6 bases from V and 0 bases from J, with 21 bases between. This CDR3 contains 17 residues. The sequenced material came from T cells isolated from PBMCs. This chain joins TRBV7-9 and TRBJ2-7, with a possible D match to TRBD2 (6 bases). The clonotype originates from a human donor in good health. CDR3 sequence: CASRFSGGITDSYEQYF. Written as DNA, the CDR3 is TGTGCCAGCAGGTTTAGCGGAGGGATCACTGACTCCTACGAGCAGTACTTC.